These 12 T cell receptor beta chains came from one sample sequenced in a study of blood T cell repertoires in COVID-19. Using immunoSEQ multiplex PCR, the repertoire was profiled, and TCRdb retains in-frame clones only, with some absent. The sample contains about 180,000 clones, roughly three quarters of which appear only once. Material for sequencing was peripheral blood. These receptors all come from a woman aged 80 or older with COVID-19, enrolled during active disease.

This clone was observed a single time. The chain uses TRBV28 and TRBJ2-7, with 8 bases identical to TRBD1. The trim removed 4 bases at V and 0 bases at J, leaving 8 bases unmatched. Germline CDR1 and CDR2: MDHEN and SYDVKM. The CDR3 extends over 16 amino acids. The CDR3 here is CASSSPDRANSYEQYF. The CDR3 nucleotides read TGTGCCAGCAGTTCCCCGGACAGGGCAAACTCCTACGAGCAGTACTTC.

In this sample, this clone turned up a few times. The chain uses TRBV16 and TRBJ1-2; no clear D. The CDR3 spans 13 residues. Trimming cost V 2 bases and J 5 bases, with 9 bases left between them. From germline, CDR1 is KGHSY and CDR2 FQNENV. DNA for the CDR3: TGTGCCAGCAGCCAAGGCGCCGGGTATGGCTACACCTTC. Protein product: CASSQGAGYGYTF.

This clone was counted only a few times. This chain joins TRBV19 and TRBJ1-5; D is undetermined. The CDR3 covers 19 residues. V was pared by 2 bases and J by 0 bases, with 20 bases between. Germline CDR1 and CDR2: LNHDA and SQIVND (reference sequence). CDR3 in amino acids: CASSISRQLRPYSNQPQHF. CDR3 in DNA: TGTGCCAGTAGTATATCGAGGCAGCTGAGACCTTATAGCAATCAGCCCCAGCATTTT.

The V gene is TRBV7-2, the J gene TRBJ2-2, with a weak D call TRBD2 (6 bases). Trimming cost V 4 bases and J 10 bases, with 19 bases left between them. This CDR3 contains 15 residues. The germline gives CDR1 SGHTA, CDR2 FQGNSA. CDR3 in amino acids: CASSSLGLPKVELFF. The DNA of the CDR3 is TGTGCCAGCAGCTCCCTTGGACTACCCAAGGTGGAGCTGTTTTTT.

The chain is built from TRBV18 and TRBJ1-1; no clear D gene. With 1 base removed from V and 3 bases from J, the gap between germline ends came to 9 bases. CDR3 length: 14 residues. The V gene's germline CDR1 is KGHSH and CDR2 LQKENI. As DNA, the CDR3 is TGTGCCAGCTCACCACTTGTGAGGGACACTGAAGCTTTCTTT. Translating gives CASSPLVRDTEAFF.

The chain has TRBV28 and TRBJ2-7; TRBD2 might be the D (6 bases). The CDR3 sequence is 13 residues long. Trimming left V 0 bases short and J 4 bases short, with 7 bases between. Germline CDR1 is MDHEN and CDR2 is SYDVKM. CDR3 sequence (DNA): TGTGCCAGCAGTTTATGGGGGGGATACGAGCAGTACTTC. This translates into CASSLWGGYEQYF.

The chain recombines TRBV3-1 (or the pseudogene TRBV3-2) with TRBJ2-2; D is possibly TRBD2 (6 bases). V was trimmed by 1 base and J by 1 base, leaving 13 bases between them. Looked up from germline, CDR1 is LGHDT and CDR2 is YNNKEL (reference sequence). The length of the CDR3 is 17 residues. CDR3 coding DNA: TGTGCCAGCAGCCAAGGGAGGGGAGGTTTGAACACCGGGGAGCTGTTTTTT. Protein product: CASSQGRGGLNTGELFF.

Written as DNA, the CDR3 is TGTGCCAGTAGTACCAGGGGGTCGATGGCCGGGGAGCTGTTTTTT. This codes for CASSTRGSMAGELFF. The rearrangement joins TRBV19 to TRBJ2-2; 7 bases are a match to TRBD1. J gave up 6 bases and V 4 bases, and 8 bases lay outside the gene matches. The CDR3 has 15 residues. CDR1 is LNHDA and CDR2 is SQIVND in the germline V gene (reference sequence).

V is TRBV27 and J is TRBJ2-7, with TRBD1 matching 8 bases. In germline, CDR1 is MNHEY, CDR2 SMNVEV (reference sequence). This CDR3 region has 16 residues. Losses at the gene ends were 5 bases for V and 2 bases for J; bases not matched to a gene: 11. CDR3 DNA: TGTGCCAGCAGTGCAGCCGGGACAGGCGGCACCTACGAGCAGTACTTC. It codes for CASSAAGTGGTYEQYF.

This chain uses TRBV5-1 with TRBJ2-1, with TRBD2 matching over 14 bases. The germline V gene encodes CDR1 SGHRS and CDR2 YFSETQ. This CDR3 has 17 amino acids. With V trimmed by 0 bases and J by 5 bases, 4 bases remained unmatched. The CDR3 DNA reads TGCGCCAGCAGCTTGGGGACTAGCGGGGGGTATGACAATGAGCAGTTCTTC. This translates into CASSLGTSGGYDNEQFF.

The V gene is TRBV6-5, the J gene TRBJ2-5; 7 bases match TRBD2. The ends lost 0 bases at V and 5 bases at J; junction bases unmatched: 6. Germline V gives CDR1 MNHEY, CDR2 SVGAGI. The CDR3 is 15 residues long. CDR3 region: CASSYSAGSWETQYF. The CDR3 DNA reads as TGTGCCAGCAGTTACTCAGCGGGGTCCTGGGAGACCCAGTACTTC.

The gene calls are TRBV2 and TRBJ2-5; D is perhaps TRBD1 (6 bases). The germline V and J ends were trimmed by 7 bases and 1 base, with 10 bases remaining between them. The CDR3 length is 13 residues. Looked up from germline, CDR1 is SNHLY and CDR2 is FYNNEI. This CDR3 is CASTRDTQETQYF. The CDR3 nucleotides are TGTGCCAGCACAAGGGACACCCAAGAGACCCAGTACTTC.